These 25 T cell receptor beta chains share one sample of origin, sequenced in a study of cytomegalovirus exposure and HLA in healthy donors. In the PCR, 60 Vbeta and 13 Jbeta primers were used. Here immunoSEQ multiplex PCR was the method, and the copy in TCRdb shows in-frame clones only, minus some. The sample comprises 140,000 to 150,000 clones, more than 60% of which are singletons, and roughly 6% rests with the top ten. Input material: PBMCs. Receptor source: a woman aged 55-69 years in good health and CMV-seronegative.

V and J are TRBV7-2 and TRBJ2-5; 7 bases are a match to TRBD2. The CDR3 is 16 amino acids. Germline V gene lookup returns CDR1 SGHTA and CDR2 FQGNSA. J gave up 5 bases and V 2 bases, and 11 bases lay outside the gene matches. The CDR3 here is CASSLRAGSPGETQYF. For the CDR3, the DNA is TGTGCCAGCAGCTTAAGAGCGGGGTCCCCGGGGGAGACCCAGTACTTC.

V gene TRBV28 combines with J gene TRBJ1-2; D is undetermined. The CDR3 spans 11 residues. Germline CDR1 reads MDHEN; CDR2 reads SYDVKM. Trimming left V 8 bases short and J 1 base short, with 5 bases between. The DNA for the CDR3 is TGTGCCAGCCGGGTTAACTATGGCTACACCTTC. It codes for CASRVNYGYTF.

V is TRBV10-3 and J is TRBJ2-5; 11 nucleotides agree with TRBD2. There are 13 residues in the CDR3. CDR1 is ENHRY, CDR2 SYGVKD, per germline. The ends lost 9 bases at V and 5 bases at J; junction bases unmatched: 5. The CDR3 DNA reads as TGTGCCATTAGCGGGGGGGCTCAGGAGACCCAGTACTTC. It is translated as CAISGGAQETQYF.

This clone was seen more than once but under ten times. V and J are TRBV28 and TRBJ2-3; 11 bases map to TRBD2. The CDR3 extends over 18 amino acids. After removal of 5 bases from V and 4 bases from J, the junction contained 14 bases not matched to a gene. CDR1 and CDR2 (germline): MDHEN, SYDVKM. The DNA for the CDR3 is TGTGCCAGCAGTACCACCGGGACTAGCGGACAAGGTGCAGATACGCAGTATTTT. This codes for CASSTTGTSGQGADTQYF. The whole variable domain, remainder taken from reference TRBV28 and TRBJ2-3, is DVKVTQSSRYLVKRTGEKVFLECVQDMDHENMFWYRQDPGLGLRLIYFSYDVKMKEKGDIPEGYSVSREKKERFSLILESASTNQTSMYLCASSTTGTSGQGADTQYFGPGTRLTVL.

This sequence joins TRBV12-5 and TRBJ1-3; D call uncertain. The germline V gene encodes CDR1 LGHNT and CDR2 FRNRAP. With 6 bases removed from V and 2 bases from J, the gap between germline ends came to 14 bases. This CDR3 has 15 amino acids. For the CDR3, the DNA is TGTGCTAGTGGAAGAGGCCCCGGGGCTGGAAACACCATATATTTT. Protein sequence: CASGRGPGAGNTIYF.

The chain couples TRBV2 to TRBJ1-2; 7 bases match TRBD1. This CDR3 comprises 15 residues. V was clipped by 5 bases and J by 0 bases; unmatched bases: 6. CDR1 and CDR2 (germline): SNHLY, FYNNEI. Here the CDR3 DNA reads TGTGCCAGCAGTTCCTCAGGGGGAGCTAACTATGGCTACACCTTC. Translating gives CASSSSGGANYGYTF.

The chain recombines TRBV10-3 with TRBJ2-1; perhaps TRBD2 as D (5 bases). Trimming cost V 5 bases and J 0 bases, with 11 bases left between them. The germline V gene has CDR1 ENHRY and CDR2 SYGVKD. The CDR3 spans 15 residues. The CDR3, as DNA: TGTGCCATCAGTAACCCGGGGAGCTCCTACAATGAGCAGTTCTTC. Translation: CAISNPGSSYNEQFF.

J is TRBJ2-7 and V is TRBV6-1; 8 bases agree with TRBD2. Germline trimming cut 4 bases from V and 0 bases from J; bases unmatched to any gene: 11. This CDR3 comprises 17 residues. Germline CDR1 MNHNS, CDR2 SASEGT. The CDR3 sequence: CASSALVSGSFSYEQYF. CDR3 in DNA: TGTGCCAGCAGTGCCTTAGTGAGCGGGAGTTTCTCCTACGAGCAGTACTTC.

The rearrangement joins TRBV9 to TRBJ1-6; 10 bases are a match to TRBD1. Germline V lookup: CDR1 SGDLS, CDR2 YYNGEE. V gave up 2 bases and J gave up 10 bases; unmatched junction bases: 6. The CDR3 consists of 15 residues. The CDR3 coding sequence is TGTGCCAGCAGCGTCGCGGGACAGGGGCGATCACCCCTCCACTTT. Protein sequence: CASSVAGQGRSPLHF.

The chain couples TRBV6-5 to TRBJ2-3, with 8 nucleotides matching TRBD1. CDR3 length: 15 residues. Trimming took 4 bases from V and 3 from J; bases not matched to a gene: 6. The germline gives CDR1 MNHEY, CDR2 SVGAGI. CDR3 DNA: TGTGCCAGCAGTTCTGGGGGACAGGCAACAGATACGCAGTATTTT. Translation: CASSSGGQATDTQYF.

This chain joins TRBV5-1 and TRBJ2-3; TRBD2 matches at 7 bases. With V trimmed by 3 bases and J by 0 bases, 7 bases remained unmatched. The germline V gene has CDR1 SGHRS and CDR2 YFSETQ. CDR3 length: 16 amino acids. The CDR3 nucleotides are TGCGCCAGCAGCTCGGGACTAACTTATAGCACAGATACGCAGTATTTT. It is translated as CASSSGLTYSTDTQYF.

The V call is TRBV25-1, the J call TRBJ2-5; 9 bases map to TRBD2. V was clipped by 4 bases and J by 1 base; unmatched bases: 4. The CDR3 is made up of 15 amino acids. Germline CDR1 is MGHDK and CDR2 is SYGVNS. The CDR3 DNA follows: TGTGCCAGCAGTGTTCAGCGGGGGGCCCAAGAGACCCAGTACTTC. It yields the protein CASSVQRGAQETQYF.

This clone was seen a handful of times. The chain recombines TRBV28 with TRBJ2-7; 7 bases agree with TRBD1. The CDR3 contains 15 residues. With V trimmed by 6 bases and J by 0 bases, 8 bases remained unmatched. The germline CDR1 and CDR2 sequences are MDHEN and SYDVKM. The CDR3 reads CASSSGTVISYEQYF. CDR3 DNA: TGTGCCAGCAGCTCCGGGACAGTGATCTCCTACGAGCAGTACTTC.

The V and J genes are TRBV7-8 and TRBJ2-2, with D perhaps TRBD2 (6 bases). The CDR3 runs 18 residues. Germline CDR1 is SGHVS and CDR2 is FQNEAQ. The germline V and J ends were trimmed by 0 bases and 0 bases, with 14 bases remaining between them. In DNA form, the CDR3 reads TGTGCCAGCAGCTTAGCGGTACTAGCAAACACGAACACCGGGGAGCTGTTTTTT. It translates to CASSLAVLANTNTGELFF.

DNA of the CDR3: TGTGCCAGCAGCTTTGAGGGAGGGGGCACAGATACGCAGTATTTT. It encodes CASSFEGGGTDTQYF. The J gene is TRBJ2-3, the V gene TRBV11-3, with 7 positions matching TRBD2. CDR3 length: 15 residues. CDR1 SGHNT and CDR2 YENEEA come from the germline V gene. The J segment lost 1 base and the V segment lost 3 bases, leaving 4 bases of the junction unmatched. Looking up the rest from reference TRBV11-3 and TRBJ2-3 gives the full variable domain: EAGVVQSPRYKIIEKKQPVAFWCNPISGHNTLYWYLQNLGQGPELLIRYENEEAVDDSQLPKDRFSAERLKGVDSTLKIQPAELGDSAVYLCASSFEGGGTDTQYFGPGTRLTVL.

The chain has TRBV10-3 and TRBJ2-1, with TRBD2 identical over 10 bases. The CDR3 is made up of 13 amino acids. V lost 11 bases to trimming and J lost 6 bases; unmatched junction nucleotides: 7. The germline V gene encodes CDR1 ENHRY and CDR2 SYGVKD. In nucleotides, the CDR3 is TGTGCCGTCGCAGGGACTAGCGCCAATGAGCAGTTCTTC. This codes for CAVAGTSANEQFF.

This chain uses TRBV7-8 with TRBJ2-2; D is unclear. Germline CDR1 SGHVS, CDR2 FQNEAQ. The CDR3 has 14 residues. Trimming removed 5 bases at V and 1 base at J, with 8 bases between. CDR3 loop: CASSLTGNTGELFF. CDR3 nucleotide sequence: TGTGCCAGCAGCCTCACCGGGAACACCGGGGAGCTGTTTTTT.

This chain connects TRBV9 to TRBJ1-1, with 10 bases matching TRBD1. Trimming cost V 4 bases and J 3 bases; bases outside gene matches: 3. CDR1 and CDR2 (germline): SGDLS, YYNGEE. This CDR3 is 14 amino acids long. The CDR3 nucleotides are TGTGCCAGCAGCTCCGGACAGGGGGACACTGAAGCTTTCTTT. Protein product: CASSSGQGDTEAFF. The whole variable domain, remainder taken from reference TRBV9 and TRBJ1-1, is DSGVTQTPKHLITATGQRVTLRCSPRSGDLSVYWYQQSLDQGLQFLIQYYNGEERAKGNILERFSAQQFPDLHSELNLSSLELGDSALYFCASSSGQGDTEAFFGQGTRLTVV.

This clone was recorded once. The CDR3 coding sequence is TGTGCCAGCAGTTTATGGGGACAGCTCAATGAGCAGTTCTTC. As protein: CASSLWGQLNEQFF. The genes are TRBV27 and TRBJ2-1, with 7 bases identical to TRBD1. Germline lookup yields CDR1 MNHEY and CDR2 SMNVEV (reference sequence). The CDR3 length is 14 residues. V was clipped by 1 base and J by 6 bases; unmatched bases: 3.

To note about this clone: The same CDR3 also results from other DNA sequences found in this sample. The chain carries TRBV5-1 and TRBJ2-7; the match to TRBD2 covers 10 bases. CDR3 length equals 14 residues. Trimming removed 0 bases from V and 4 bases from J; junction bases left unmatched: 1. The germline CDR1 and CDR2 sequences are SGHRS and YFSETQ. CDR3 sequence: CASSLGTSGYEQYF. CDR3 in DNA: TGCGCCAGCAGCTTGGGGACTAGCGGTTACGAGCAGTACTTC.

The chain carries TRBV19 and TRBJ1-3, with D hard to call. The V end lost 3 bases, the J end lost 4 bases, and 19 bases lay between the germline ends. The length of the CDR3 is 17 residues. The germline V gene has CDR1 LNHDA and CDR2 SQIVND (reference sequence). CDR3 sequence reads: CASSILLNLLRGNTIYF. CDR3 DNA sequence: TGTGCCAGTAGTATCCTACTGAATCTCCTGAGAGGAAACACCATATATTTT.

The rearrangement uses TRBV7-3 and TRBJ2-5, with 7 nucleotides matching TRBD1. This CDR3 has 13 residues. V trimming: 5 bases; J trimming: 5 bases; junction bases outside the gene matches: 5. CDR1 and CDR2 from the germline V gene are SGHTA and FQGTGA. The chain's CDR3 is CASSDRVQETQYF. CDR3 DNA sequence: TGTGCCAGCAGCGACAGGGTTCAGGAGACCCAGTACTTC.

The chain uses TRBV19 and TRBJ1-3; 12 bases agree with TRBD1. From germline, CDR1 is LNHDA and CDR2 SQIVND (reference sequence). This CDR3 is built from 15 residues. V was pared by 10 bases and J by 2 bases, with 6 bases of the junction left unmatched. The chain's CDR3 is CATRDRGLTGNTIYF. DNA of the CDR3: TGTGCCACCCGGGACAGGGGGCTTACTGGAAACACCATATATTTT.

The chain carries TRBV7-8 and TRBJ1-5; TRBD1 matches at 8 bases. Looked up from germline, CDR1 is SGHVS and CDR2 is FQNEAQ. The CDR3 loop spans 16 amino acids. V trimming: 5 bases; J trimming: 4 bases; junction bases outside the gene matches: 10. DNA of the CDR3: TGTGCCAGCAGCCCAAGAGGACAGGGAGCTAATCAGCCCCAGCATTTT. It specifies CASSPRGQGANQPQHF.

This chain connects TRBV7-2 to TRBJ2-3, with 11 bases identical to TRBD2. J was trimmed by 4 bases and V by 3 bases; bases with no gene match: 3. The CDR3 has 15 residues. Germline CDR1 SGHTA, CDR2 FQGNSA. The CDR3 protein is CASSFTSGSPDTQYF. The CDR3, as DNA: TGTGCCAGCAGCTTCACTAGCGGGAGCCCAGATACGCAGTATTTT.